A single sample is the source of the 21 T cell receptor beta chains below, sequenced in a study of cytomegalovirus exposure and HLA in healthy donors. Vbeta (60) and Jbeta (13) primers were used in the PCR. Sequenced by immunoSEQ multiplex PCR; TCRdb stores in-frame clones only, minus some. This table has hundreds of thousands of clones, approximately 79% appearing once. Sample: PBMCs. All receptors derive from a male donor in good health and CMV-seronegative.

This clone was counted once. CDR3 in amino acids: CASSRGTSGSYEQYF. The CDR3 DNA follows: TGTGCCAGCAGCAGGGGGACTAGCGGTTCCTACGAGCAGTACTTC. The V call is TRBV6-5, the J call TRBJ2-5; 11 nucleotides align to TRBD2. The DNA end favors TRBJ2-7, so the J call may be wrong. The germline V gene encodes CDR1 MNHEY and CDR2 SVGAGI. The CDR3 covers 15 residues.

The genes are TRBV4-3 and TRBJ2-3, with D hard to call. This CDR3 contains 13 residues. The germline V gene encodes CDR1 LGHNA and CDR2 YSLEER. Trimming left V 5 bases short and J 0 bases short, with 6 bases between. The CDR3 spells CASSETSTDTQYF. As DNA, the CDR3 is TGCGCCAGCAGCGAAACTAGCACAGATACGCAGTATTTT.

This chain joins TRBV9 and TRBJ1-1; D might be TRBD1 (5 bases). Deletions cut 2 bases from V and 3 bases from J, with 11 bases between. The CDR3 spans 14 residues. CDR1 and CDR2 from the germline V gene are SGDLS and YYNGEE. The CDR3 sequence: CASSVSAGYTEAFF. Written as DNA, the CDR3 is TGTGCCAGCAGCGTTTCGGCAGGGTACACTGAAGCTTTCTTT.

This chain joins TRBV6-5 and TRBJ1-5; D is ambiguous. The V gene lost 7 bases and the J gene lost 2 bases, with 15 bases spanning the gap. Germline CDR1 MNHEY, CDR2 SVGAGI. The CDR3 totals 15 residues. The CDR3 is CASTPRMGGNQPQHF. The CDR3 nucleotides read TGTGCCAGCACCCCCCGGATGGGAGGCAATCAGCCCCAGCATTTT.

This chain links TRBV15 with TRBJ2-7; D may be TRBD1 (5 bases). The CDR3 runs to 13 residues. CDR1 LNHNV and CDR2 YYDKDF come from the germline V gene (reference sequence). V lost 8 bases to trimming and J lost 5 bases, with 16 bases between them. The CDR3 sequence is CATRPNGAHEQYF. CDR3 sequence (DNA): TGTGCCACCCGACCGAATGGGGCCCACGAGCAGTACTTC.

This clone occurred once. The chain employs TRBV4-3 and TRBJ2-2, with 7 positions matching TRBD1. The germline V gene encodes CDR1 LGHNA and CDR2 YSLEER. The CDR3 is made up of 15 amino acids. Unmatched junction bases numbered 7, after V lost 2 bases and J lost 7 bases. DNA of the CDR3: TGCGCCAGCAGCCAACTCACAGGGGTGGGCGGGGAGCTGTTTTTT. Translated, it gives CASSQLTGVGGELFF.

The chain has TRBV4-2 and TRBJ2-3, with 9 bases that match TRBD1. The CDR3 spans 16 residues. Germline loops: CDR1 LGHNA, CDR2 YNFKEQ. With V trimmed by 1 base and J by 4 bases, 6 bases remained unmatched. This chain's CDR3 is CASSQVGRQGADTQYF. CDR3 nucleotides: TGTGCCAGCAGCCAAGTTGGAAGACAGGGGGCAGATACGCAGTATTTT.

The chain combines TRBV6-5 with TRBJ2-1; a weak D match, TRBD2 (5 bases). V lost 2 bases and J 7 bases, leaving 9 bases between the germline ends. Per the germline V gene, CDR1 is MNHEY and CDR2 is SVGAGI. CDR3 size: 13 residues. The CDR3 nucleotides are TGTGCCAGCAGTTACCCCCCGGGGAATGAGCAGTTCTTC. Translation: CASSYPPGNEQFF.

The CDR3 coding sequence is TGTGCCATCATGGGGAAAAGGGAGGGGAAAGAGACCCAGTACTTC. Translated, it gives CAIMGKREGKETQYF. V usage is TRBV10-3 and J usage is TRBJ2-5; TRBD2 matches 7 bases. CDR1 and CDR2 from the germline V gene are ENHRY and SYGVKD. CDR3 size: 15 residues. V lost 7 bases to trimming and J lost 3 bases; unmatched junction nucleotides: 11.

This clone appeared once. This chain joins TRBV30 and TRBJ1-4; maybe TRBD1 (5 bases). Trimming shortened V by 1 base and J by 0 bases, and 9 bases separated the two germline ends. CDR1 is GTSNPN and CDR2 is SVGIG in the germline V gene (reference sequence). CDR3 size: 15 residues. CDR3 nucleotides: TGTGCCTGGAGTGCCCGGGGGGCAACTAATGAAAAACTGTTTTTT. Its translation is CAWSARGATNEKLFF.

J is TRBJ2-1 and V is TRBV9; 8 positions match TRBD1. V lost 3 bases, J lost 4 bases, and 12 bases stayed unmatched. The germline gives CDR1 SGDLS, CDR2 YYNGEE. The CDR3 totals 17 residues. The CDR3 coding sequence is TGTGCCAGCAGCGCTCGGGGGCAGGGGGCCAGGTACAATGAGCAGTTCTTC. Protein: CASSARGQGARYNEQFF.

V is TRBV13 and J is TRBJ1-2, with 8 bases fitting TRBD1. The CDR3 contains 15 residues. The germline V gene has CDR1 PRHDT and CDR2 FYEKMQ (reference sequence). Trimming removed 5 bases from V and 4 bases from J; junction bases left unmatched: 9. The CDR3 loop is CASSPQGQAGYGYTF. The CDR3 bases are TGTGCCAGCAGCCCCCAGGGACAGGCGGGCTATGGCTACACCTTC.

The chain joins TRBV7-3 to TRBJ2-5; the match to TRBD1 covers 9 bases. J gave up 4 bases and V 4 bases, and 13 bases lay outside the gene matches. Germline loops: CDR1 SGHTA, CDR2 FQGTGA. The CDR3 has 17 residues. The CDR3 DNA reads as TGTGCCAGCAGCTCCTTCCGGTATCCGGACAGGGGAGAGACCCAGTACTTC. As protein: CASSSFRYPDRGETQYF.

The gene calls are TRBV7-2 and TRBJ2-7; 14 nucleotides agree with TRBD2. Germline V CDR1 and CDR2: SGHTA, FQGNSA. V lost 3 bases and J lost 7; bases outside the gene matches: 5. The CDR3 has 15 residues. The CDR3 protein is CASSFRTSGRLEQYF. CDR3 DNA sequence: TGTGCCAGCAGCTTCAGGACTAGCGGGAGGTTGGAGCAGTACTTC.

This chain uses TRBV4-1 with TRBJ1-2; 8 bases are shared with TRBD1. The ends lost 1 base at V and 4 bases at J; junction bases unmatched: 8. Germline assignment: CDR1 MGHRA and CDR2 YSYEKL. The CDR3 is 16 residues long. The CDR3 spells CASSQGGRGQSYGYTF. Written as DNA, the CDR3 is TGCGCCAGCAGCCAAGGGGGCAGGGGGCAGAGCTATGGCTACACCTTC.

This clone occurred a few times. One junction end disagrees with the germline gene, perhaps due to a read error. This chain connects TRBV7-9 to TRBJ2-7; D is possibly TRBD1 (6 bases). The CDR3 is 16 residues long. Germline loops: CDR1 SEHNR, CDR2 FQNEAQ (reference sequence). The CDR3 region has the DNA TGTTCCAGCAGCAACGACAGGAGGTCATTTACCTACGAGCAGTACTTC. This encodes CSSSNDRRSFTYEQYF.

The genes are TRBV4-3 and TRBJ2-2; 8 positions match TRBD2. V was clipped by 3 bases and J by 4 bases; unmatched bases: 7. The CDR3 runs to 16 residues. Germline-derived CDR1 and CDR2 are LGHNA and YSLEER. CDR3: CASSQGTRILTGELFF. CDR3 DNA sequence: TGCGCCAGCAGCCAGGGGACTAGAATACTCACCGGGGAGCTGTTTTTT.

The table lists this clone with a count of one. This chain uses TRBV6-5 with TRBJ2-7; possible D gene TRBD1, 5 bases. This CDR3 is 12 amino acids long. Germline V gives CDR1 MNHEY, CDR2 SVGAGI. V lost 6 bases and J 6 bases, leaving 12 bases between the germline ends. The CDR3 DNA follows: TGTGCCAGCAGCTCCGGACAAATCGAGCAGTACTTC. Its protein is CASSSGQIEQYF.

This chain joins TRBV30 and TRBJ2-2, with D possibly matching TRBD2 (6 bases). With 2 bases removed from V and 5 bases from J, the gap between germline ends came to 12 bases. Germline V gene lookup returns CDR1 GTSNPN and CDR2 SVGIG (reference sequence). The CDR3 sequence is 14 residues long. CDR3 sequence (DNA): TGTGCCTGGAGTCAAATTAGCGGAACCGGGGAGCTGTTTTTT. Residues: CAWSQISGTGELFF.

V usage is TRBV27 and J usage is TRBJ2-7, with TRBD2 matching 8 bases. From germline, CDR1 is MNHEY and CDR2 SMNVEV (reference sequence). The CDR3 is 14 amino acids. V was pared by 5 bases and J by 4 bases, with 7 bases of the junction left unmatched. CDR3 DNA: TGTGCCAGCAGTCATAGCGGGACCGGGTACGAGCAGTACTTC. Translation gives CASSHSGTGYEQYF.

The V call is TRBV30, the J call TRBJ1-6; the D gene is possibly TRBD1 (5 bases). Germline V gene data show CDR1 as GTSNPN and CDR2 as SVGIG (reference sequence). V shed 5 bases and J shed 5 bases, with 13 bases lying between them. This CDR3 region has 14 residues. The CDR3 DNA reads as TGTGCCTGGGGGGGGGACGCCAATAATTCACCCCTCCACTTT. This sequence encodes CAWGGDANNSPLHF.